This T cell receptor beta chain was captured in a study of cytomegalovirus exposure and HLA in healthy donors. The PCR was carried out with 60 Vbeta primers and 13 Jbeta primers. This table comes from immunoSEQ multiplex PCR, and its TCRdb copy is limited to in-frame clones, with some not included. The sample lists tens of thousands of clones, roughly 77% occurring once. The V gene end was trimmed by 4 bases and the J gene end by 6 bases; junction bases not matched to a gene: 15. The CDR3 totals 17 residues. Germline loops: CDR1 SGHRS, CDR2 YFSETQ. Input material: PBMCs. This sequence joins TRBV5-1 and TRBJ2-2; 7 nucleotides align to TRBD1. This TCR came from a woman aged 25 to 39 in good health and CMV-seronegative. CDR3: CASSAFRDSKVSGELFF. In DNA, the CDR3 is TGCGCCAGCAGCGCCTTCCGGGACAGTAAAGTGTCCGGGGAGCTGTTTTTT.